The rows below give T cell receptor beta chains drawn from one sample of a study of blood T cell repertoires in COVID-19. Sequenced by immunoSEQ multiplex PCR; TCRdb stores in-frame clones only, minus some. The repertoire has about 190,000 clones, roughly 91% of them found once; the top ten carry approximately 4.5%. Sequencing was done on a sample of peripheral blood. The receptors originated from a human donor in a cohort sampled during active COVID-19. The CDR3 runs from the conserved cysteine through the conserved F or W. Fields, in order: V gene, J gene, D gene, clone size, CDR3 protein, CDR3 DNA. The D gene is left open where the match is weak. Clone sizes are given selectively: once, few, many, or a class where the clone is expanded.

TRBV18	TRBJ2-5	NA	NA	CASSPPMAQETQYF	TGTGCCAGCTCACCCCCCATGGCCCAAGAGACCCAGTACTTC
TRBV6-2/TRBV6-3	TRBJ1-6	TRBD1	few	CASSFSGGSRPLHF	TGTGCCAGCAGTTTCTCAGGGGGTAGCAGACCCCTCCACTTT
TRBV4-3	TRBJ2-3	NA	NA	CASSQDGDTTDTQYF	TGCGCCAGCAGCCAAGATGGGGACACCACAGATACGCAGTATTTT
TRBV19	TRBJ1-5	NA	NA	CASSIEGQGNQPQHF	TGTGCCAGTAGTATAGAAGGGCAGGGAAATCAGCCCCAGCATTTT
TRBV7-2	TRBJ2-7	NA	NA	CASSRTGTYEQYF	TGTGCCAGCAGCCGAACAGGGACCTACGAGCAGTACTTC
TRBV30	TRBJ2-7	TRBD1	NA	CAWSPGTGTYEQYF	TGTGCCTGGAGCCCCGGGACAGGAACCTACGAGCAGTACTTC
TRBV10-3	TRBJ2-1	TRBD2	NA	CAISDLSTSGPYNEQFF	TGTGCCATCAGTGACCTTAGTACTAGCGGGCCTTACAATGAGCAGTTCTTC
TRBV19	TRBJ2-2	TRBD2	NA	CASRQMGLAGGRGTGELFF	TGTGCCAGTAGACAAATGGGACTAGCGGGAGGGCGAGGTACCGGGGAGCTGTTTTTT
TRBV19	TRBJ2-1	NA	NA	CASSINIVGPYNEQFF	TGTGCCAGTAGTATAAATATCGTGGGGCCCTACAATGAGCAGTTCTTC
TRBV29-1	TRBJ2-3	TRBD2	NA	CSVDPLETAGVGTQYF	TGCAGCGTTGATCCCTTGGAGACAGCGGGGGTTGGTACGCAGTATTTT
TRBV19	TRBJ1-5	TRBD1	NA	CASSISTGILQPQHF	TGTGCCAGTAGTATTTCGACAGGGATCCTTCAGCCCCAGCATTTT
TRBV24-1	TRBJ1-5	TRBD1	NA	CATSDLTGGADQPQHF	TGTGCCACCAGTGATCTCACAGGGGGCGCGGATCAGCCCCAGCATTTT
TRBV4-1	TRBJ2-3	TRBD2	NA	CASSQEAGLVIRHTQYF	TGCGCCAGCAGCCAAGAAGCGGGACTAGTTATCCGACATACGCAGTATTTT
TRBV19	TRBJ1-5	TRBD1	NA	CASTDRAGRNQPQHF	TGTGCCAGTACGGACAGGGCCGGTCGCAATCAGCCCCAGCATTTT
TRBV9	TRBJ2-1	TRBD2	NA	CASSVVIGGGANEQFF	TGTGCCAGCAGCGTAGTGATCGGCGGGGGGGCTAATGAGCAGTTCTTC
TRBV19	TRBJ1-2	NA	NA	CASSDRQRPNYGYTF	TGTGCCAGTAGTGACCGACAGAGGCCTAACTATGGCTACACCTTC
TRBV5-5	TRBJ2-1	NA	NA	CASSLRTTSSYNEQFF	TGTGCCAGCAGCTTGCGAACTACCTCCTCCTACAATGAGCAGTTCTTC
TRBV19	TRBJ2-4	TRBD2	few	CASSGLAVPKNIQYF	TGTGCCAGTAGCGGACTAGCGGTACCCAAAAACATTCAGTACTTC
TRBV13	TRBJ1-1	TRBD1	NA	CASSPRGTGGNTEAFF	TGTGCCAGCAGCCCGAGGGGAACAGGGGGGAACACTGAAGCTTTCTTT
TRBV5-4	TRBJ2-3	NA	NA	CASSPDIRPYTQYF	TGTGCCAGCAGCCCCGACATTAGGCCATATACGCAGTATTTT
TRBV6-2/TRBV6-3	TRBJ1-2	TRBD1	NA	CASSVNRGRYGYTF	TGTGCCAGCAGTGTTAACAGGGGTCGGTATGGCTACACCTTC
TRBV7-9	TRBJ1-4	NA	once	CASSLGPGELFF	TGTGCCAGCAGCTTAGGGCCGGGAGAACTGTTTTTT
TRBV19	TRBJ1-1	TRBD1	NA	CASSGQGGTEAFF	TGTGCCAGTAGTGGCCAGGGGGGTACTGAAGCTTTCTTT
TRBV2	TRBJ1-5	NA	NA	CASSAGFGNQPQHF	TGTGCCAGCAGTGCCGGTTTCGGCAATCAGCCCCAGCATTTT
TRBV30	TRBJ1-1	NA	NA	CAWSVKAGAKATFF	TGTGCCTGGAGTGTAAAGGCAGGGGCAAAGGCGACTTTCTTT
TRBV9	TRBJ2-1	NA	NA	CASSVGGGHNEQFF	TGTGCCAGCAGCGTAGGGGGAGGCCATAATGAGCAGTTCTTC
TRBV6-2/TRBV6-3	TRBJ2-7	TRBD2	NA	CASSYHTYGLAGSTYEQYF	TGTGCCAGCAGTTATCATACATATGGACTAGCGGGTTCCACCTACGAGCAGTACTTC
TRBV20-1	TRBJ2-3	TRBD2	NA	CSASDDGLAGSDTQYF	TGCAGTGCTAGTGACGACGGACTAGCGGGTTCCGATACGCAGTATTTT
TRBV5-6	TRBJ1-2	NA	NA	CASSLGIYRGGYTF	TGTGCCAGCAGCCTAGGGATTTACCGGGGTGGCTACACCTTC
TRBV28	TRBJ1-2	TRBD1	NA	CASSFLGQAYGYTF	TGTGCCAGCAGTTTCCTTGGACAGGCGTATGGCTACACCTTC
TRBV6-2/TRBV6-3	TRBJ2-1	NA	NA	CASSYSGLNSYNEQFF	TGTGCCAGCAGTTACTCGGGGCTCAACTCCTACAATGAGCAGTTCTTC
TRBV10-3	TRBJ2-2	TRBD1	once	CAIAGQGVGGELFF	TGTGCCATCGCCGGACAGGGGGTAGGCGGGGAGCTGTTTTTT
TRBV6-1	TRBJ2-7	NA	NA	CASSEDRDSYEQYF	TGTGCCAGCAGTGAAGACAGGGACTCCTACGAGCAGTACTTC
TRBV10-2	TRBJ2-7	TRBD1	NA	CASQGQGAREQYF	TGCGCCAGCCAGGGACAGGGGGCGCGAGAGCAGTACTTC
TRBV19	TRBJ2-7	TRBD1	NA	CASSNRGAYEQYF	TGTGCCAGTAGTAACAGGGGGGCCTACGAGCAGTACTTC
TRBV30	TRBJ2-7	NA	once	CAWTLRRAISSYEQYF	TGTGCCTGGACCCTCAGGCGGGCGATTAGCTCCTACGAGCAGTACTTC
TRBV6-2/TRBV6-3	TRBJ2-1	TRBD2	NA	CASSYSMIAGGPWNEQFF	TGTGCCAGCAGTTACTCGATGATAGCGGGGGGGCCCTGGAATGAGCAGTTCTTC
TRBV7-9	TRBJ1-4	TRBD1	NA	CASSPRDRGDEKLFF	TGTGCCAGCAGCCCGAGGGACAGGGGGGATGAAAAACTGTTTTTT
TRBV30	TRBJ1-2	NA	NA	CAWRVRRDYGYTF	TGTGCCTGGAGGGTCCGGAGGGACTATGGCTACACCTTC
TRBV6-6	TRBJ2-7	NA	few	CASSWTANEQYF	TGTGCCAGCAGTTGGACAGCCAACGAGCAGTACTTC
TRBV29-1	TRBJ1-1	NA	NA	CSARWGQGTEAFF	TGCAGCGCCCGCTGGGGGCAGGGCACTGAAGCTTTCTTT
TRBV24-1	TRBJ2-3	NA	NA	CATSRRDTVGGTDTQYF	TGTGCCACCAGTCGTCGGGACACCGTGGGGGGCACAGATACGCAGTATTTT
TRBV5-4	TRBJ2-2	TRBD1	NA	CASSPGQGPTGELFF	TGTGCCAGCAGCCCGGGACAGGGCCCCACCGGGGAGCTGTTTTTT
TRBV12-3/TRBV12-4	TRBJ2-2	TRBD1	NA	CASSRGLTGELFF	TGTGCCAGCAGCAGGGGGCTAACCGGGGAGCTGTTTTTT
TRBV29-1	TRBJ1-1	NA	once	CSVNGRRGAGRFEDEAFF	TGCAGCGTTAACGGCCGGAGGGGTGCAGGGCGGTTTGAGGATGAAGCTTTCTTT
TRBV6-5	TRBJ1-5	NA	once	CASRDSTSNQPQHF	TGTGCCAGCAGGGACTCAACGTCCAATCAGCCCCAGCATTTT
TRBV5-6	TRBJ2-5	TRBD2	NA	CASSLDAGGRETQYF	TGTGCCAGCAGCTTGGACGCGGGAGGAAGAGAGACCCAGTACTTC
TRBV4-1	TRBJ1-5	NA	NA	CASSQERAQNRVNQPQHF	TGCGCCAGCAGCCAAGAGCGAGCCCAGAACAGGGTAAATCAGCCCCAGCATTTT
TRBV2	TRBJ2-7	NA	NA	CASIRVSGPSSYEQYF	TGTGCCAGCATACGAGTAAGCGGGCCAAGCTCCTACGAGCAGTACTTC
TRBV2	TRBJ1-2	NA	NA	CASKQLYGYTF	TGTGCCAGCAAACAGTTATATGGCTACACCTTC